This entry concerns a single T cell receptor beta chain. Its target is unknown. This entry belongs to a study of shared clonotypes between healthy human individuals. Study context: Each donor's CD8 memory used one plate, CD8 naive two, each CD4 subset three. Findings and caveats of the study: Unshared clonotypes carried lower generation probabilities than those common to all four donors.

The assay was run at deep level. Under the authors' procedure: There were no quality scores in the junction-only immunoSEQ sequences, so filtering differed. Measured with immunoSEQ multiplex PCR; TCRdb has only the in-frame clones, and not every one. That table supplies the V and J calls and clone size; D and trimming were determined from the DNA. Of about 380,000 clones in the sample, 96% were seen once. J lost 3 bases, V lost 0 bases, and 4 bases had no gene match. CDR3 length: 16 amino acids. Germline V gene lookup returns CDR1 MGHRA and CDR2 YSYEKL. Specimen: memory CD8+ T cells sorted from blood. Subset meaning: CD45RO+ cells pooled with CCR7-negative TemRA cells. The rearrangement joins TRBV4-1 to TRBJ2-7, with TRBD2 matching over 11 bases. The sequence was collected from a young man in good health. For the CDR3, the DNA is TGCGCCAGCAGCCAAGACCCCGGACTAGCGGGCTACGAGCAGTACTTC. Translating it yields CASSQDPGLAGYEQYF.